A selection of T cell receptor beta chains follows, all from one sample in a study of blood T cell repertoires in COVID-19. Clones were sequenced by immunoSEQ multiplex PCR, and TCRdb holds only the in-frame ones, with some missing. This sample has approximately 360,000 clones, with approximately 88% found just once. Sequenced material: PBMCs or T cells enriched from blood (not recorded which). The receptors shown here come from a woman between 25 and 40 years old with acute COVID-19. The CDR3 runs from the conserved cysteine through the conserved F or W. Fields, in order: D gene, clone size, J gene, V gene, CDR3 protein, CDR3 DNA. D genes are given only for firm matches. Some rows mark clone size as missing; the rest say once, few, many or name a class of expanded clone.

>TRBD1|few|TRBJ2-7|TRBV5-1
CASSLGQGTLSYEQYF
TGCGCCAGCAGCTTGGGACAGGGTACCCTATCCTACGAGCAGTACTTC
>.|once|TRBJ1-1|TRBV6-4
CASSPDRSVMNTEAFF
TGTGCCAGCAGTCCAGATCGATCCGTAATGAACACTGAAGCTTTCTTT
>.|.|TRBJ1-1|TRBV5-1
CASSLYPGLGTEAFF
TGCGCCAGCAGCTTGTATCCGGGGTTGGGGACTGAAGCTTTCTTT
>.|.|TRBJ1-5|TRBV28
CASSSTESNQPQHF
TGTGCCAGCAGTTCGACAGAGAGCAATCAGCCCCAGCATTTT
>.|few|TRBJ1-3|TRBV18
CASSPGTTVYSGNTIYF
TGTGCCAGCTCACCAGGGACTACGGTTTACTCTGGAAACACCATATATTTT
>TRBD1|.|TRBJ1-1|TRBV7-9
CASSFQGTANTEAFF
TGTGCCAGCAGCTTCCAGGGGACAGCTAACACTGAAGCTTTCTTT
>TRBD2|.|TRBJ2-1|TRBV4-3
CASSTHRAGTSGGASYNEQFF
TGCGCCAGCAGCACACACCGTGCTGGGACTAGCGGGGGGGCGTCCTACAATGAGCAGTTCTTC
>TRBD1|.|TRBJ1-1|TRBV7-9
CASSLQGLVGTEAFF
TGTGCCAGCAGTCTACAGGGGCTTGTAGGCACTGAAGCTTTCTTT
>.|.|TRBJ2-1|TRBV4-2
CASSQEAVIYNEQFF
TGTGCCAGCAGCCAAGAGGCCGTTATCTACAATGAGCAGTTCTTC
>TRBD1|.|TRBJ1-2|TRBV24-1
CATSELDRVYGYTF
TGTGCCACCAGTGAATTGGACAGGGTCTATGGCTACACCTTC
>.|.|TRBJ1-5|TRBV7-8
CASSLGNRDIRNQPQHF
TGTGCCAGCAGCTTAGGAAACAGGGATATACGCAATCAGCCCCAGCATTTT
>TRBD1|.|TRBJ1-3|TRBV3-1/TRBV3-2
CASSQGTGGSHGNTIYF
TGTGCCAGCAGCCAGGGGACAGGGGGCTCACACGGAAACACCATATATTTT
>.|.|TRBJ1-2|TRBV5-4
CASSYWGGSNGYTF
TGTGCCAGCAGCTACTGGGGGGGGTCAAATGGCTACACCTTC
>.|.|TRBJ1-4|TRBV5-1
CASSPWGTPRNEKLFF
TGCGCCAGCAGCCCGTGGGGGACACCAAGGAATGAAAAACTGTTTTTT
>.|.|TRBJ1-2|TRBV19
CASSIVFDSNYGYTF
TGTGCCAGTAGTATAGTCTTCGACAGTAACTATGGCTACACCTTC
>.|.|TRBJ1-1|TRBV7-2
CASSLVSLAEGGNTEAFF
TGTGCCAGCAGCTTAGTGAGCCTGGCCGAAGGGGGAAACACTGAAGCTTTCTTT
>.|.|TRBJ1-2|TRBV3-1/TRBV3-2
CASSQASNYGYTF
TGTGCCAGCAGCCAAGCGTCTAACTATGGCTACACCTTC
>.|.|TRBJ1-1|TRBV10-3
CAISNNRASEAFF
TGTGCCATCAGTAACAACAGGGCCTCTGAAGCTTTCTTT
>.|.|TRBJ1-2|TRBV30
CAWSVQSQGYTF
TGTGCCTGGAGTGTACAATCGCAAGGCTACACCTTC
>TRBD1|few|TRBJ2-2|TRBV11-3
CASTTGTGGYTGELFF
TGTGCCAGCACGACCGGGACAGGGGGATACACCGGGGAGCTGTTTTTT
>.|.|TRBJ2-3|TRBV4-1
CASSHGGTDTQYF
TGCGCCAGCAGCCACGGGGGCACAGATACGCAGTATTTT
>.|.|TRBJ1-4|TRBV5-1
CASSFLAGPPTNEKLFF
TGCGCCAGCAGCTTCTTGGCAGGGCCCCCAACTAATGAAAAACTGTTTTTT
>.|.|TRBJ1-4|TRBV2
CAARSLANEKLFF
TGTGCCGCCCGGAGCCTGGCTAATGAAAAACTGTTTTTT
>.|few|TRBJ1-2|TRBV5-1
CASSLGAGEVWF
TGCGCCAGCAGCTTGGGAGCAGGGGAAGTGTGGTTC
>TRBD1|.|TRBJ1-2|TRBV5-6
CASSSGTGDGYTF
TGTGCCAGCAGCTCCGGGACAGGTGATGGCTACACCTTC
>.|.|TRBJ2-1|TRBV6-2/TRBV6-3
CASSSPGLGAQFF
TGTGCCAGCAGTTCCCCGGGACTCGGGGCGCAGTTCTTC
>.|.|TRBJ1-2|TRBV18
CASSSFKRQENYGYTF
TGTGCCAGCTCATCTTTCAAGAGACAGGAAAACTATGGCTACACCTTC
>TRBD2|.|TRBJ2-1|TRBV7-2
CASSVRTSGVVEQFF
TGTGCCAGCAGCGTACGGACTAGCGGGGTAGTTGAGCAGTTCTTC
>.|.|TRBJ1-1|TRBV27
CASSLSSPEGHEAFF
TGTGCCAGCAGTTTATCGTCCCCTGAGGGACATGAAGCTTTCTTT
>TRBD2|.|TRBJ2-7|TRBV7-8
CASSYLTFSSGGTYEQYF
TGTGCCAGCAGCTACCTCACTTTTTCTAGCGGGGGGACCTACGAGCAGTACTTC
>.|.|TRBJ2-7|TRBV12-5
CASGARVIDF
TGTGCTAGTGGGGCCAGGGTGATAGACTTC
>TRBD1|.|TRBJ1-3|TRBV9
CASSGGTGTGNTIYF
TGTGCCAGCAGCGGCGGGACAGGGACTGGAAACACCATATATTTT
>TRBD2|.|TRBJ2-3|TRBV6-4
CASSDPAGGDTQYF
TGTGCCAGCAGTGACCCCGCGGGGGGGGATACGCAGTATTTT
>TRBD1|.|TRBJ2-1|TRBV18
CASSRGTGLYEQFF
TGTGCCAGCTCACGGGGGACAGGGCTCTATGAGCAGTTCTTC
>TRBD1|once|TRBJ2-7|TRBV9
CASSVTQGGYEQYF
TGTGCCAGCAGCGTAACACAGGGGGGCTACGAGCAGTACTTC
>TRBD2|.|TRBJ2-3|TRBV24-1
CATSDPGGSTDTQYF
TGTGCCACCAGTGACCCCGGGGGGAGCACAGATACGCAGTATTTT
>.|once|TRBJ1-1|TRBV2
CFSGLNTEAFF
TGTTTTTCGGGGTTGAACACTGAAGCTTTCTTT
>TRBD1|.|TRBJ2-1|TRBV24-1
CATSETGQGDEQFF
TGTGCCACCAGTGAGACTGGACAGGGGGATGAGCAGTTCTTC
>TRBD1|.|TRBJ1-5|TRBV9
CASSVIGTGGNQPQHF
TGTGCCAGCAGCGTAATCGGGACAGGGGGCAATCAGCCCCAGCATTTT
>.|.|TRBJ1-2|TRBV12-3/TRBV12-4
CASSLGRLLGYTF
TGTGCCAGCAGTTTAGGCAGGCTATTAGGCTACACCTTC
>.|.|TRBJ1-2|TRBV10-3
CAISEINTGIYGYTF
TGTGCCATCAGTGAAATTAACACGGGGATCTATGGCTACACCTTC
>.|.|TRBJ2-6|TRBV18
CASSPYVSRDSSGANVLTF
TGTGCCAGCTCACCCTACGTGTCCAGGGACTCCTCTGGGGCCAACGTCCTGACTTTC
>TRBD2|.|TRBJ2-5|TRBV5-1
CASRSTSGGEETQYF
TGCGCCAGCAGGTCGACTAGCGGGGGAGAAGAGACCCAGTACTTC
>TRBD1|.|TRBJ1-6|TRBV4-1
CASSPPLIVLGTGGNSPLHF
TGCGCCAGCAGCCCCCCCCTCATTGTGTTAGGGACAGGAGGTAATTCACCCCTCCACTTT
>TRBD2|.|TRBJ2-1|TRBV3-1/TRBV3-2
CASSQELLAAHILSSYNEQFF
TGTGCCAGCAGCCAAGAGCTGCTAGCGGCTCACATATTAAGCTCCTACAATGAGCAGTTCTTC
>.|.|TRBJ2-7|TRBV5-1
CASSYSQGFVSRYEQYF
TGCGCCAGCAGCTATTCCCAGGGGTTTGTCTCCAGGTACGAGCAGTACTTC
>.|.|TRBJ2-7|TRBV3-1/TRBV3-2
CASSQVANEQYF
TGTGCCAGCAGCCAAGTAGCCAACGAGCAGTACTTC
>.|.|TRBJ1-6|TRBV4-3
CASSQEEGGDSPLHF
TGCGCCAGCAGCCAAGAAGAAGGGGGGGATTCACCCCTCCACTTT